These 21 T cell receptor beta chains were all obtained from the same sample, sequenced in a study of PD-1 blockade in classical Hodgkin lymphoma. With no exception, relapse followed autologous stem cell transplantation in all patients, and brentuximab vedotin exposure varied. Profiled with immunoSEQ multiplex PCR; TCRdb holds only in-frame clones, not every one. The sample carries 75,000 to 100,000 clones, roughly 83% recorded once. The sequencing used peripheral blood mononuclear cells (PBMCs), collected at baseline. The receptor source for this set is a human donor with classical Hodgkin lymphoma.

Here the CDR3 reads CASSQDWLAGQETQYF. The CDR3 nucleotides read TGTGCCAGCAGCCAAGACTGGCTAGCGGGGCAAGAGACCCAGTACTTC. The chain recombines TRBV4-2 with TRBJ2-5, with TRBD2 identical over 9 bases. Germline CDR1 and CDR2: LGHNA and YNFKEQ. There are 16 residues in the CDR3. The V segment lost 0 bases and the J segment 2 bases; nucleotides outside the gene matches: 4.

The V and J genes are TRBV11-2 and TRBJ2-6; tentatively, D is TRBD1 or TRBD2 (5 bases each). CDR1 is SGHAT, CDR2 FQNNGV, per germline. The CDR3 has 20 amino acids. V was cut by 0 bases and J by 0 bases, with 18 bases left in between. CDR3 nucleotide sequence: TGTGCCAGCAGCTTAGACGGTTGGGGGTTACAACTCTCTGGGGCCAACGTCCTGACTTTC. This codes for CASSLDGWGLQLSGANVLTF.

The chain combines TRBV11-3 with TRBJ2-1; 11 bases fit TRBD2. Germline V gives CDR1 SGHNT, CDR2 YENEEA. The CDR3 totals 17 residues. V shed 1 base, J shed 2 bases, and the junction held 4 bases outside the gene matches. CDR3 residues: CASSLGVAGGPYNEQFF. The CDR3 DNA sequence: TGTGCCAGCAGCTTAGGGGTAGCGGGAGGGCCCTACAATGAGCAGTTCTTC.

The CDR3 reads CASSEGGGSGEQYF. CDR3 coding DNA: TGTGCCAGCAGTGAAGGTGGGGGATCTGGGGAGCAGTACTTC. The chain is built from TRBV6-5 and TRBJ2-7; D tentatively reads TRBD1 or TRBD2 (5 bases each). Germline lookup yields CDR1 MNHEY and CDR2 SVGAGI. CDR3 length: 14 amino acids. V was shortened by 5 bases and J by 7 bases, with 18 bases between the two germline ends.

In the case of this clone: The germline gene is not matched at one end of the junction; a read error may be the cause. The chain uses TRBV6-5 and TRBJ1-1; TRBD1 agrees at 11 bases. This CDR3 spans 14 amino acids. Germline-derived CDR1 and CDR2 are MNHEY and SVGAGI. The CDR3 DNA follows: TGTGCCAGCAGTATGGGCCCGGGACAGGGGGTCCCTCTCTTT. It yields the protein CASSMGPGQGVPLF.

CDR3 amino acids: CASSIRGDLGYTF. The CDR3 nucleotides read TGTGCCAGTAGTATACGAGGGGATCTTGGCTACACCTTC. The chain joins TRBV19 to TRBJ1-2, with D possibly being TRBD1 (5 bases). The CDR3 contains 13 residues. Germline loops: CDR1 LNHDA, CDR2 SQIVND (reference sequence). The germline V and J ends were trimmed by 2 bases and 7 bases, with 11 bases remaining between them.

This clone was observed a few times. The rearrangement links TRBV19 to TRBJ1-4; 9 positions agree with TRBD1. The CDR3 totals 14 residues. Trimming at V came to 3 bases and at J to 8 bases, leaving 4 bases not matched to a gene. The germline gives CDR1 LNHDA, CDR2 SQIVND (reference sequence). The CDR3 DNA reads TGTGCCAGTAGTATGGGACAGGGAGGCGAAAAACTGTTTTTT. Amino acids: CASSMGQGGEKLFF.

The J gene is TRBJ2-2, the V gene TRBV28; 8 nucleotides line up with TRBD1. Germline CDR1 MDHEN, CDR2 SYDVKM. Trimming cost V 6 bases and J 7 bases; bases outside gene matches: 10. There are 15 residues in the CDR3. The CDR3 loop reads CASSPPGGRNGELFF. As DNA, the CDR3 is TGTGCCAGCAGCCCCCCAGGGGGCAGGAACGGGGAGCTGTTTTTT.

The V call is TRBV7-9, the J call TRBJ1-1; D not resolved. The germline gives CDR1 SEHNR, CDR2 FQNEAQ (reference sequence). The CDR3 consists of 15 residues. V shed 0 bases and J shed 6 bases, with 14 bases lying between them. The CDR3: CASSLALGSRPEAFF. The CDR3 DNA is TGTGCCAGCAGCTTAGCGCTTGGAAGCAGACCTGAAGCTTTCTTT. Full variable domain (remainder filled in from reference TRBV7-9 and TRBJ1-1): DTGVSQNPRHKITKRGQNVTFRCDPISEHNRLYWYRQTLGQGPEFLTYFQNEAQLEKSRLLSDRFSAERPKGSFSTLEIQRTEQGDSAMYLCASSLALGSRPEAFFGQGTRLTVV.

CDR3 loop: CASSARELEPQHF. CDR3 nucleotides: TGTGCCAGCAGCGCGAGGGAACTGGAGCCCCAGCATTTT. V and J are TRBV11-2 and TRBJ1-5; D is ambiguous. The CDR3 covers 13 residues. V lost 5 bases and J 8 bases, leaving 13 bases between the germline ends. CDR1 and CDR2 (germline): SGHAT, FQNNGV.

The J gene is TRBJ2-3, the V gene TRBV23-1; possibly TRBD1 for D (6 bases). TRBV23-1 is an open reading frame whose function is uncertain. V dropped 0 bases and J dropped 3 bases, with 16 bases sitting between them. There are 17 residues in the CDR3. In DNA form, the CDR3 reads TGCGCCAGCAGTCAATCGTCCCCCAGGGGATTGACAGATACGCAGTATTTT. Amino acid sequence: CASSQSSPRGLTDTQYF.

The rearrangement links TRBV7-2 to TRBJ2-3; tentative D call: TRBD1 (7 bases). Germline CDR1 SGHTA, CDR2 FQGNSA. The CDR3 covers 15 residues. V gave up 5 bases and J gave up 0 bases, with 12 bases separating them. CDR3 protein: CASSRGGGSTDTQYF. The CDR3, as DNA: TGTGCCAGCAGCCGAGGAGGGGGCAGCACAGATACGCAGTATTTT.

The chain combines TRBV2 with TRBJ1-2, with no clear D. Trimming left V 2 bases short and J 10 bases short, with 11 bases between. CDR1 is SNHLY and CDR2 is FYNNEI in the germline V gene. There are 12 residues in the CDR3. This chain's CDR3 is CASSEHWGFYTF. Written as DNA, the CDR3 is TGTGCCAGCAGTGAACATTGGGGTTTCTACACCTTC.

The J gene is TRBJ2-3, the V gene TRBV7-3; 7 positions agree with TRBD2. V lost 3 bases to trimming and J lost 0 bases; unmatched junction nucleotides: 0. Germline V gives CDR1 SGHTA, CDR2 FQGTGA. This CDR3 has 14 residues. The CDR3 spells CASSFGGSTDTQYF. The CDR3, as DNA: TGTGCCAGCAGCTTCGGGGGGAGCACAGATACGCAGTATTTT. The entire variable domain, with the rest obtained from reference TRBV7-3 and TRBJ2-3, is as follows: GAGVSQTPSNKVTEKGKYVELRCDPISGHTALYWYRQSLGQGPEFLIYFQGTGAADDSGLPNDRFFAVRPEGSVSTLKIQRTERGDSAVYLCASSFGGSTDTQYFGPGTRLTVL.

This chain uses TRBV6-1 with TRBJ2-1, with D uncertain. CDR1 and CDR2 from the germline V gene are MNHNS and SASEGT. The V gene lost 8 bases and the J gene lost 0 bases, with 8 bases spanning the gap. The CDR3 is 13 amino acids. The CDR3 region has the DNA TGTGCCAGCCGGCTGAGCTCCTACAATGAGCAGTTCTTC. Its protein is CASRLSSYNEQFF.

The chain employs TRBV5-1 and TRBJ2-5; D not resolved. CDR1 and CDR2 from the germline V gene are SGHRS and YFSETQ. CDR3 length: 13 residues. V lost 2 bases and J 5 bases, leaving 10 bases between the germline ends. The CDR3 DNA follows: TGCGCCAGCAGCTTTGGGTCGGAGGAGACCCAGTACTTC. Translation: CASSFGSEETQYF.

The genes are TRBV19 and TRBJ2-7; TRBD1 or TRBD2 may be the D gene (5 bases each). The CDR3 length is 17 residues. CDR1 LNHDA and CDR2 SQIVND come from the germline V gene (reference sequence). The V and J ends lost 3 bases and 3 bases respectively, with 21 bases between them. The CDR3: CASSMGYGTLKGYEQYF. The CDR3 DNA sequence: TGTGCCAGTAGTATGGGGTACGGGACCCTCAAAGGCTACGAGCAGTACTTC. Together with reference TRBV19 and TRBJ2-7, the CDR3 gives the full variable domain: DGGITQSPKYLFRKEGQNVTLSCEQNLNHDAMYWYRQDPGQGLRLIYYSQIVNDFQKGDIAEGYSVSREKKESFPLTVTSAQKNPTAFYLCASSMGYGTLKGYEQYFGPGTRLTVT.

DNA of the CDR3: TGTGCCAGTAGTATAGATAGTGGGGGCGAGCAGTACTTC. This sequence encodes CASSIDSGGEQYF. J is TRBJ2-7 and V is TRBV19, with D possibly called TRBD1 or TRBD2 (5 bases each). Trimming shortened V by 0 bases and J by 6 bases, and 9 bases separated the two germline ends. Germline V CDR1 and CDR2: LNHDA, SQIVND (reference sequence). The CDR3 sequence is 13 residues long.

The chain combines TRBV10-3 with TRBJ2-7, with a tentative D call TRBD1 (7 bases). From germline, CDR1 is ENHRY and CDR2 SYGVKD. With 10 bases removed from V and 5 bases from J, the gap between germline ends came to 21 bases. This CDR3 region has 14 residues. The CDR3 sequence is CASRPTGWRDEQYF. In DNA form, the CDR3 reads TGTGCCAGCAGACCGACAGGGTGGAGGGACGAGCAGTACTTC.

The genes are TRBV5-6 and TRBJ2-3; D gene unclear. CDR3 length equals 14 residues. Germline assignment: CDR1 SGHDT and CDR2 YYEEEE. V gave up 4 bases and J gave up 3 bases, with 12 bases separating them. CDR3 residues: CASSKPQPTDTQYF. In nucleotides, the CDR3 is TGTGCCAGCAGCAAACCCCAACCGACAGATACGCAGTATTTT.

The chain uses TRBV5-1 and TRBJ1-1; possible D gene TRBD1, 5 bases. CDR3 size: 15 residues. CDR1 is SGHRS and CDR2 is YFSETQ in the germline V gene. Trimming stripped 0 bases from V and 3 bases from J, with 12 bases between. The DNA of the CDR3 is TGCGCCAGCAGCTTGGACAGCCCAGGGTACACTGAAGCTTTCTTT. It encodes CASSLDSPGYTEAFF.